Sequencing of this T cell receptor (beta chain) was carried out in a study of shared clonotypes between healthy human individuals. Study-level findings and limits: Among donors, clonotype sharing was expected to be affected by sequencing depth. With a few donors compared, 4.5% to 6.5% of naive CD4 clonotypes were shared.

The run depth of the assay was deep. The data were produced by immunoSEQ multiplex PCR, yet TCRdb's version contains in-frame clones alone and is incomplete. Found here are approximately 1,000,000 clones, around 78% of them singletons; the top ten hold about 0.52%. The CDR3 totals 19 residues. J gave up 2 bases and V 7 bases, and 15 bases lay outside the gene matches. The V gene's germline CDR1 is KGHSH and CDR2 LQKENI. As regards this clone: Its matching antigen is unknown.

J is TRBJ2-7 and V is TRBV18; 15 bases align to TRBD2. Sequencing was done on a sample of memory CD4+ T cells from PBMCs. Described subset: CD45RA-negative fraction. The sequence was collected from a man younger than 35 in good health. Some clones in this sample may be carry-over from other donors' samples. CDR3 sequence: CASLSLEPGTSGGTYEQYF. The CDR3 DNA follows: TGTGCCAGCTTATCCTTAGAACCAGGGACTAGCGGGGGGACCTACGAGCAGTACTTC.